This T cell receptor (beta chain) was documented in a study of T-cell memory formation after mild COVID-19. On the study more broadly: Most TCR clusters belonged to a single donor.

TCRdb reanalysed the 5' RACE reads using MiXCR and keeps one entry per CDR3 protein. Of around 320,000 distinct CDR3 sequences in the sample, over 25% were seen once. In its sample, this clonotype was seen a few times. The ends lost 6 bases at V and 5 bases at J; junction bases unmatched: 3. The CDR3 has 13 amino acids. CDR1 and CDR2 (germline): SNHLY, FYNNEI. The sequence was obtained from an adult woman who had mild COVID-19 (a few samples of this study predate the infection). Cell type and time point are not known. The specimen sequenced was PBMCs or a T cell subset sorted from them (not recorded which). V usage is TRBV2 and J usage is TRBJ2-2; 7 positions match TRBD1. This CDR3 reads CASSGQVTGELFF. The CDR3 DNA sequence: TGTGCCAGCAGCGGACAGGTTACCGGGGAGCTGTTTTTT.